This entry describes one T cell receptor (beta chain). What it binds is not known. Looked up from germline, CDR1 is LGHDT and CDR2 is YNNKEL (reference sequence). V lost 1 base and J 4 bases, leaving 5 bases between the germline ends. The CDR3 runs 12 residues. The data stem from a study of CD8 T cells in Susac syndrome. Study results and limitations: Among people with Susac, CD8+ clonal expansion was greatest in TEMRA cells and active patients.

Reverse transcription used roughly 0.45 to 1 ug RNA and random hexamers. TCRdb passed the immunoSEQ multiplex PCR reads through MiXCR, listing each CDR3 protein once. In the table there are approximately 25,000 distinct CDR3 sequences, over 85% of which are singletons. Sequencing targeted TCR beta in blood CD8+ and CD4+ T cells. Negative isolation was used for CD8+ and CD4+ T cells, and FACS enrichment was applied to TEMRA cells. The origin of this receptor is a human donor with Susac syndrome. Material for sequencing was CD8+ T cells from PBMCs. The chain employs TRBV3-1 and TRBJ2-7; D not certain. For the CDR3, the DNA is TGTGCCAGCAGCCAAGTAGAGTACGAGCAGTACTTC. Its protein is CASSQVEYEQYF.